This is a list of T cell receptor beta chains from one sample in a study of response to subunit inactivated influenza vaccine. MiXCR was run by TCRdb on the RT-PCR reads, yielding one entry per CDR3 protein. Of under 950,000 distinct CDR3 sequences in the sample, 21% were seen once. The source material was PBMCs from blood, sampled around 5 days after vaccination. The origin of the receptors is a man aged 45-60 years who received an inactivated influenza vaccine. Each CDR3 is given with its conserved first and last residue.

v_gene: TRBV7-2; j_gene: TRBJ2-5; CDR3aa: CASSSPTETQYF
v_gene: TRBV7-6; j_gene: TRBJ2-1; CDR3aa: CASSLVTSGEQFF
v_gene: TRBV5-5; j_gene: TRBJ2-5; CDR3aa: CASSLRTGQGRETQYF
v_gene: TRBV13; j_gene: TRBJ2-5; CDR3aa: CASSQSPGLAEGGQETQYF
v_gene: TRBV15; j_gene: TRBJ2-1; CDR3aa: CATSRDPWSNEQFF
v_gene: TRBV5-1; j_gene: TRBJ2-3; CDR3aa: CASSPLLAGGTDTQYF
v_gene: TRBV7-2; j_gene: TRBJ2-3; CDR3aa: CASSRVGGTDTQYF
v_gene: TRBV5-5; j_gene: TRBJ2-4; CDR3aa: CASSLVSSLAKNIQYF
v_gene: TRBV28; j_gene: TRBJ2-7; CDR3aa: CASSVTASEQYF
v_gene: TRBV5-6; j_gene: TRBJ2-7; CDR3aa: CASSTQWAAGEQYF
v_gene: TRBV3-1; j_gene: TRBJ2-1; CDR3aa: CASSHRQGANEQFF
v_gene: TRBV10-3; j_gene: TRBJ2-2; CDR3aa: CAIGQGFTGELFF
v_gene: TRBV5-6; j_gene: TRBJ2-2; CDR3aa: CASSLDGTNTGELFF
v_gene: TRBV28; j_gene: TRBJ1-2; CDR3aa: CASSSFRVGGYTF
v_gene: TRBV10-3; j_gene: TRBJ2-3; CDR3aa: CAISESGGRADTQYF
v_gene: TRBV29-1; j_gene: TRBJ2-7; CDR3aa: CSVGLGRGNEQYF
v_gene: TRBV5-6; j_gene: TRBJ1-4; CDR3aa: CASSYRRRGEELFF
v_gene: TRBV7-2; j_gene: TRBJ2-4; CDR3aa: CASSLTGTGPSYSFQYF
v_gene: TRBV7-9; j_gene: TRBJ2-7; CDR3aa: CASSWEWGQGTSYEQYF
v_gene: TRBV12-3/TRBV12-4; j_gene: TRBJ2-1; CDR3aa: CASSLGLYNEQFF
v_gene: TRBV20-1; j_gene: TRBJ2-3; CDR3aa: CSARGLGLAGGGTDTQYF
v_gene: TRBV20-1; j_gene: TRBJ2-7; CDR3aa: CSAVTSGREQYF
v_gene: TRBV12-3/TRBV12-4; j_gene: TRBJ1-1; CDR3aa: CASIPQGGLAFF
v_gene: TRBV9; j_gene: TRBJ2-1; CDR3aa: CASSGGLSYNEQFF
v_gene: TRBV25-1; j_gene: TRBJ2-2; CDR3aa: CATQQGATGELFF
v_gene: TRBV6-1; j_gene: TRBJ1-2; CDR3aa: CASTPQGANYGYTF
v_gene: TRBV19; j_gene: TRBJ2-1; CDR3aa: CASSIRLADGNEQFF
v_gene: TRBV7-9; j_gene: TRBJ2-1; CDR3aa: CASSRHLYNEQFF
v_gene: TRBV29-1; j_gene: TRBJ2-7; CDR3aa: CSVVAGGYEQYF
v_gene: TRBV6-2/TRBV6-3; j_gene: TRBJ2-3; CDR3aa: CASIRGGSADTQYF
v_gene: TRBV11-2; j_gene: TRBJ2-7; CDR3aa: CASSSQGGGAYEQYF
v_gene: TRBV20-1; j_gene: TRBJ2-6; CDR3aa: CSAQPEANVLTF
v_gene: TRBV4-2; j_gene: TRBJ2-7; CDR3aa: CASSIEGGPSYEQYF
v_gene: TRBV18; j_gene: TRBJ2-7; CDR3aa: CASSPPNTGTTEQYF
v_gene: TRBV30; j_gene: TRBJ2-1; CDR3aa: CAWSARDTTYNEQFF
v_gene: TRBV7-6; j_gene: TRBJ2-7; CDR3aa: CASRPFTGDRSEHYF
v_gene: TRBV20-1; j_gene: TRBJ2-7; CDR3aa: CSATGTPYEQYF
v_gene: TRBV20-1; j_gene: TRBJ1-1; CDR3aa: CSARLDGNTEAFF
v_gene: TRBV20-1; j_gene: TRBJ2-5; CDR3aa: CSARRPAPETQYF
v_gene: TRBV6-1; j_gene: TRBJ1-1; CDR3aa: CASNKPVGGYNTEAFF
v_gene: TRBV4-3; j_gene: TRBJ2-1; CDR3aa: CASSQESSATYNEQFF
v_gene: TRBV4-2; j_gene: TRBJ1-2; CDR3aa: CASSQELAGDYGYTF
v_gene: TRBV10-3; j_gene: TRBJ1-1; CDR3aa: CAIKGTGMNTEAFF
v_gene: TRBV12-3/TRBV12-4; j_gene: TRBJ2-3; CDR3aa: CASMKGSGGADTQYF
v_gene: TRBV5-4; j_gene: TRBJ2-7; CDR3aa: CASSFERGEQYF
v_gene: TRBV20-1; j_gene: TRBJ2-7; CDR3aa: CSARDSLSYEQYF
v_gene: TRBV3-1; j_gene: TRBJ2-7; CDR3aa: CASSQVLAGAEQYF
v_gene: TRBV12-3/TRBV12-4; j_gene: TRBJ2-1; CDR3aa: CASSLSSGIYNEQFF
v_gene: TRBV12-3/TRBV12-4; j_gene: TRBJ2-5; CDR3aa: CASSLAWQGDETQYF
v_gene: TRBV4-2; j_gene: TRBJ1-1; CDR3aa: CASSPYSGEVTEAFF
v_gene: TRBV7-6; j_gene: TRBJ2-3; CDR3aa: CASSATSGSFGDTQYF